These 9 T cell receptor beta chains originate from one sample sequenced in a study of cytomegalovirus exposure and HLA in healthy donors. The PCR had 60 Vbeta and 13 Jbeta primers. TCRdb's table, derived via immunoSEQ multiplex PCR, lists solely in-frame clones and lacks some. The sample has under 200,000 clones, about 77% seen once. The sample taken for sequencing was PBMCs. These TCRs come from a man between 60 and 75 years old in good health and CMV-seronegative.

This clone is a singleton in its sample. The CDR3 loop is CASSETTSYEQYF. For the CDR3, the DNA is TGCGCCAGCAGCGAGACTACCTCCTACGAGCAGTACTTC. The genes are TRBV5-1 and TRBJ2-7, with a weak D call TRBD2 (5 bases). This CDR3 has 13 amino acids. Germline CDR1 is SGHRS and CDR2 is YFSETQ. V was trimmed by 4 bases and J by 0 bases, leaving 8 bases between them.

The CDR3 coding sequence is TGTGCCAGCAGTTACGGACAGTCGAACACTGAAGCTTTCTTT. Its protein product is CASSYGQSNTEAFF. The chain is built from TRBV6-5 and TRBJ1-1, with a tentative D call TRBD1 (6 bases). The V gene's germline CDR1 is MNHEY and CDR2 SVGAGI. Trimming shortened V by 2 bases and J by 1 base, and 8 bases separated the two germline ends. CDR3 length equals 14 residues.

This clone was counted a few times. The CDR3 region has the DNA TGTGCCAGCAGTTACGGGGACAGGGTCGAGCAGTACTTC. This codes for CASSYGDRVEQYF. The chain has TRBV6-5 and TRBJ2-7; 9 nucleotides align to TRBD1. CDR3 size: 13 residues. The germline CDR1 and CDR2 sequences are MNHEY and SVGAGI. The ends lost 2 bases at V and 6 bases at J; junction bases unmatched: 2.

CDR3 amino acids: CASSQPQFF. The DNA of the CDR3 is TGCGCCAGCAGTCAACCTCAGTTCTTC. The chain uses TRBV23-1 and TRBJ2-1; D is uncertain. TRBV23-1 is filed as an ORF, its function uncertain. The CDR3 is made up of 9 amino acids. Trimming removed 2 bases from V and 13 bases from J, with 3 bases in between.

The chain recombines TRBV9 with TRBJ1-2, with 7 positions matching TRBD1. Germline assignment: CDR1 SGDLS and CDR2 YYNGEE. Trimming cost V 4 bases and J 4 bases; bases outside gene matches: 22. This CDR3 spans 19 amino acids. CDR3 protein: CASSTSTGIRTTSSYGYTF. The CDR3 coding sequence is TGTGCCAGCAGCACGTCGACAGGGATCCGGACAACCTCCTCCTATGGCTACACCTTC. Complete variable domain (other parts from reference TRBV9 and TRBJ1-2): DSGVTQTPKHLITATGQRVTLRCSPRSGDLSVYWYQQSLDQGLQFLIQYYNGEERAKGNILERFSAQQFPDLHSELNLSSLELGDSALYFCASSTSTGIRTTSSYGYTFGSGTRLTVV.

This clone was detected only once. The chain joins TRBV4-2 to TRBJ2-2, with TRBD2 identical over 13 bases. V lost 3 bases to trimming and J lost 4 bases; unmatched junction nucleotides: 5. Germline values: CDR1 LGHNA, CDR2 YNFKEQ. There are 17 residues in the CDR3. CDR3 nucleotides: TGTGCCAGCAGCCACCCCAGGACTAGCGGGAGCACCGGGGAGCTGTTTTTT. It translates to CASSHPRTSGSTGELFF.

The chain employs TRBV19 and TRBJ1-2; 12 bases are shared with TRBD1. There are 16 residues in the CDR3. Germline V lookup: CDR1 LNHDA, CDR2 SQIVND (reference sequence). The ends lost 5 bases at V and 4 bases at J; junction bases unmatched: 8. The CDR3 coding sequence is TGTGCCAGTAGTTCCGGGACAGGGGGCAAGGTCTATGGCTACACCTTC. It is translated as CASSSGTGGKVYGYTF.

In DNA form, the CDR3 reads TGCGCCAGCAGCCGGCGGGAGGGGTTAAACGAGCAGTACTTC. It codes for CASSRREGLNEQYF. The rearrangement uses TRBV5-1 and TRBJ2-7; TRBD2 matches at 9 bases. Germline V gene lookup returns CDR1 SGHRS and CDR2 YFSETQ. The CDR3 loop spans 14 amino acids. V was pared by 4 bases and J by 5 bases, with 7 bases of the junction left unmatched.

This clone was seen a handful of times. V gene TRBV11-2 combines with J gene TRBJ2-3; 7 nucleotides match TRBD2. V gave up 5 bases and J gave up 3 bases; unmatched junction bases: 11. Germline V CDR1 and CDR2: SGHAT, FQNNGV. There are 16 residues in the CDR3. CDR3 amino acids: CASSLKLAKATDTQYF. CDR3 DNA sequence: TGTGCCAGCAGCCTGAAACTAGCGAAGGCGACAGATACGCAGTATTTT.